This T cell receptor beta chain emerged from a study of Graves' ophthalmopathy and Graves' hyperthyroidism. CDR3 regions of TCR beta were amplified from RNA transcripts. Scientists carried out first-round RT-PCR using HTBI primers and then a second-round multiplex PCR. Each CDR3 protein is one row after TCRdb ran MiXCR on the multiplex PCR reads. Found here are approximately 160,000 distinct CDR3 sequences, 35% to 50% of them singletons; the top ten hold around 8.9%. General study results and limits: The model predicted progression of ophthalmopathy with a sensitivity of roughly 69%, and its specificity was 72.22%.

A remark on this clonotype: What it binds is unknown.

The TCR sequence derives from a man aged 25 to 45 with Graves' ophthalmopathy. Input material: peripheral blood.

The CDR3 loop is CASSRDRTSSYEQYF. CDR3 DNA: TGTGCCAGCAGTCGCGACAGGACCAGCTCCTACGAGCAGTACTTC. V gene TRBV12-3 or TRBV12-4 combines with J gene TRBJ2-7; maybe TRBD1 (6 bases). The V gene lost 5 bases and the J gene lost 0 bases, with 14 bases spanning the gap. The CDR3 has 15 residues.